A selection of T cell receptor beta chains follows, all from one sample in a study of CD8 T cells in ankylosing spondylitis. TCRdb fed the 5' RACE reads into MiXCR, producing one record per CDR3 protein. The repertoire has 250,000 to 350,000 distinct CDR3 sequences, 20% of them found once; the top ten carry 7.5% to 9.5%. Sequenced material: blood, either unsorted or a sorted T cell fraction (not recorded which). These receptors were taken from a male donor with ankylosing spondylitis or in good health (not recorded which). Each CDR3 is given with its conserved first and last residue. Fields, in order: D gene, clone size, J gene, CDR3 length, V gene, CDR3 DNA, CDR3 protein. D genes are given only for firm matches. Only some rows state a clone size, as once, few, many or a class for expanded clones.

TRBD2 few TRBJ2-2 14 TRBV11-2 TGTGCCAGCGGTGCTAGCGGAAACACCGGGGAGCTGTTTTTT CASGASGNTGELFF
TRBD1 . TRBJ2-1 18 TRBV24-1 TGTGCCACCAGTGAGGGCGACAGGGCCCAGAGCTCCTACAATGAGCAGTTCTTC CATSEGDRAQSSYNEQFF
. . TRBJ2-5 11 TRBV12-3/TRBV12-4 TGTGCCAGCGGGGCGGGAGAGACCCAGTACTTC CASGAGETQYF
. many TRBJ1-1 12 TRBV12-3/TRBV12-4 TGTGCCAGCACCCTCTGGGGCACTGAAGCTTTCTTT CASTLWGTEAFF
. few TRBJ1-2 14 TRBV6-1 TGTGCCAGCAGGTCCACAGGGACCGACTATGGCTACACCTTC CASRSTGTDYGYTF
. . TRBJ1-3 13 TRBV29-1 TGCAGCGTGGGGATGGAACTTGGAAACACCATATATTTT CSVGMELGNTIYF
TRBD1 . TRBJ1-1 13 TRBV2 TGTGCCAGCAAGGGACAGGGGGTGACTGAAGCTTTCTTT CASKGQGVTEAFF
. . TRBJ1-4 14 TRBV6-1 TGTGCCAGCATTCCAGATCCAACTAATGAAAAACTGTTTTTT CASIPDPTNEKLFF
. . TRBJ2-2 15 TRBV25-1 TGTGCCAGCAGTGACGGGGGCGGTTACACCGGGGAGCTGTTTTTT CASSDGGGYTGELFF
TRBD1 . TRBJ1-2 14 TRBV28 TGTGCCAGTACCGGGACAGCGACTAACTATGGCTACACCTTC CASTGTATNYGYTF
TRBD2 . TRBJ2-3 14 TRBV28 TGTGCCAGCCGAGCGGGGGGGAGCACAGATACGCAGTATTTT CASRAGGSTDTQYF
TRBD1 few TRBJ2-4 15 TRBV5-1 TGCGCCAGCAGCTTGGATACCGGGACAGGCCCAATTCAGTACTTC CASSLDTGTGPIQYF
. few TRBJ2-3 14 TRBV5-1 TGCGCCAGCAACGAGAGGGCCTCTTTGGATACGCAGTATTTT CASNERASLDTQYF
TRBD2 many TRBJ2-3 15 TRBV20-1 TGCAGTGCAACCGGGACTAGCGGGGTCACAGATACGCAGTATTTT CSATGTSGVTDTQYF
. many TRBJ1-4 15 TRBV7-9 TGTGCCAGCAGCTTAGAGCGGGGATTTAATGAAAAACTGTTTTTT CASSLERGFNEKLFF
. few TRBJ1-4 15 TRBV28 TGTGCCAGCAGTCGGGACGTTGCAACTAATGAAAAACTGTTTTTT CASSRDVATNEKLFF
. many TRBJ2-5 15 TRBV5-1 TGCGCCAGCAGATCGGGGTCCGGGGTCCAAGAGACCCAGTACTTC CASRSGSGVQETQYF
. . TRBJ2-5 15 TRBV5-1 TGCGCCAGCAGCAGGATCCAGGGTCCCCAAGAGACCCAGTACTTC CASSRIQGPQETQYF
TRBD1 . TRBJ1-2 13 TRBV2 TGTGCCAGCAGCGCAACAGGGGGTGGTGGCTACACCTTC CASSATGGGGYTF
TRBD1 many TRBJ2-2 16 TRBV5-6 TGTGCCAGCAGCTTGATTGGACAGGGGTTCGCCGGGGAGCTGTTTTTT CASSLIGQGFAGELFF
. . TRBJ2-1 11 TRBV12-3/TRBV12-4 TGTGCCAGCAGTTTCAGTTCCGAGCAGTTCTTC CASSFSSEQFF
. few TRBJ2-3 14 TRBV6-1 TGTGCCAGCAGGCCTGGGGGGGCTTACGATACGCAGTATTTT CASRPGGAYDTQYF
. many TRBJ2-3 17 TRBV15 TGTGCCACCAGCAGAGACAACCTGGCCCCCCTTCCAGATACGCAGTATTTT CATSRDNLAPLPDTQYF
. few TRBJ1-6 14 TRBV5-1 TGCGCCAGCAGCTTGGATAGGGTAGGGTCACCCCTCCACTTT CASSLDRVGSPLHF
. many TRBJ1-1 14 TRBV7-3 TGTGCCAGCAGCTCCGCGGGGGCGGACACTGAAGCTTTCTTT CASSSAGADTEAFF
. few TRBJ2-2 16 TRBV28 TGTGCCAGCAGTTTATGGCTGGGCTCGAACACCGGGGAGCTGTTTTTT CASSLWLGSNTGELFF
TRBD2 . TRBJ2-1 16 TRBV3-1 TGTGCCAGCAGTTTTTCCAGCGGGGGGGCCTGGAATGAGCAGTTCTTC CASSFSSGGAWNEQFF
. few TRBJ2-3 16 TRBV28 TGTGCCAGCAGTTTATGGGGGAGCGTTAGCACAGATACGCAGTATTTT CASSLWGSVSTDTQYF